This T cell receptor (beta chain) was recorded in a study of cytomegalovirus exposure and HLA in healthy donors. The PCR made use of 60 Vbeta and 13 Jbeta primers. Assay: immunoSEQ multiplex PCR; the TCRdb copy retains only in-frame clones and omits some. This table has roughly 120,000 clones, roughly 82% appearing once. This clone showed up just once. All the people who gave samples were healthy bone marrow donors. The clonotype comes from a male donor in good health and CMV-seropositive. The sequencing input was PBMCs.

The CDR3 DNA reads TGTGCCACTCGAAGGGCCTTAGCGGGAGCAAATGAGCAGTTCTTC. Protein product: CATRRALAGANEQFF. The V gene is TRBV6-5, the J gene TRBJ2-1, with 9 bases matching TRBD2. The CDR3 contains 15 residues. Looked up from germline, CDR1 is MNHEY and CDR2 is SVGAGI. V lost 10 bases, J lost 7 bases, and 14 bases stayed unmatched.